This TCR beta chain is from a study of memory CD4+ T cells and cytomegalovirus serostatus. Single viable CD3+CD4+CD8-CD45RO+ cells were sorted as the memory CD4+ T cells. Donors' CMV status reflects serum IgG against pp150, pp28, p38, p52. Study-wide results and limits: CMV serostatus prediction reached median AUC about 0.95, or 0.9 with US-trained model.

Using immunoSEQ multiplex PCR, the repertoire was profiled, and TCRdb retains in-frame clones only, with some absent. The data contain tens of thousands of clones, roughly three quarters of them seen just once; the ten biggest clones take up about 1%. Of note for this clone: The antigen remains undetermined.

The CDR3 is made up of 15 amino acids. The V segment lost 4 bases and the J segment 7 bases; nucleotides outside the gene matches: 5. The V gene's germline CDR1 is SGHNT and CDR2 YYREEE (reference sequence). The clonotype originates from an adult in good health and CMV-seronegative. The rearrangement joins TRBV5-4 to TRBJ2-7; 16 bases align to TRBD2. Sequencing was carried out using memory CD4+ T cells from blood. The CDR3 sequence: CASSRGLAGGLEQYF. CDR3 nucleotides: TGTGCCAGCAGCCGGGGACTAGCGGGAGGGTTGGAGCAGTACTTC.